This T cell receptor beta chain was documented in a study of CD8+CD57+ T cells in acquired aplastic anemia. The wider study: Isolated CD4+ and CD8+ cells, once sorted, yielded DNA averaging about 3.4 ug.

Study-wide findings and caveats: Researchers reported that CD8+ Simpson's diversity was not significantly different in patients versus controls. Patients and controls had in common fewer than 30 CD8+ CDR3 sequences.

Trimming took 1 base from V and 7 from J; bases not matched to a gene: 8. Germline V gene data show CDR1 as GTSNPN and CDR2 as SVGIG (reference sequence). The CDR3 spans 14 residues. As concerns this clonotype: Antigen unknown.

Sequencing involved patients with CD8+CD57+ cell expansion previously shown by flow cytometry. By the time of blood sampling, patients had still received no therapy. According to the study, genomic DNA was the template for TCR beta VDJ and CDR3 profiling. Each CDR3 protein is one row after TCRdb ran MiXCR on the reads. The sample holds hundreds of thousands of distinct CDR3 sequences; under 65% are singletons and the top ten take 1% to 1.5%. The specimen was sorted CD4+, CD8+, or CD8+CD57+ T cells (not recorded which) from PBMCs. The chain carries TRBV30 and TRBJ2-7; 9 bases fit TRBD2. The receptor's source is a human donor with aplastic anemia. The CDR3 here is CAWSAAGGSNEQYF. For the CDR3, the DNA is TGTGCCTGGAGTGCAGCGGGAGGCAGTAATGAGCAGTACTTC.